Following are 30 T cell receptor beta chains from one sample sequenced in a study of blood T cell repertoires in COVID-19 (dated by TCRdb to 2018 to 2020). The method was the immunoSEQ multiplex PCR assay. TCRdb provides this immuneACCESS table in a form limited to in-frame rearrangements. Some clones are lacking; in checked studies, under half of them reflect an unresolved V gene, and why the rest are absent is not known. The table for this sample lists 110,000 or so clones; 70% to 85% of them were counted only once. The top ten clonotypes cover 2.5% of the sample. The material sequenced was peripheral blood. The receptors derive from a man aged 50-59 years with acute or convalescent COVID-19.

The V call is TRBV28, the J call TRBJ2-7; 11 nucleotides match TRBD2. The CDR3 totals 12 residues. V lost 7 bases to trimming and J lost 7 bases; unmatched junction nucleotides: 3. Germline-derived CDR1 and CDR2 are MDHEN and SYDVKM. CDR3 sequence: CASTLAGGEQYF. CDR3 coding DNA: TGTGCCAGCACCTTAGCGGGAGGGGAGCAGTACTTC.

The CDR3, as DNA: TGTGCCACCAGTGAAAGGGACAGGGCCACCGGGGAGCTGTTTTTT. Its protein is CATSERDRATGELFF. The V call is TRBV24-1, the J call TRBJ2-2; 9 nucleotides align to TRBD1. Germline-derived CDR1 and CDR2 are KGHDR and SFDVKD. V lost 4 bases and J lost 4; bases outside the gene matches: 3. The CDR3 extends over 15 amino acids.

This chain connects TRBV11-2 to TRBJ2-5, with D tentatively TRBD2 (6 bases). The J call may be wrong; the DNA end is better matched by TRBJ2-7. This CDR3 is 14 amino acids long. The germline gives CDR1 SGHAT, CDR2 FQNNGV. For the CDR3, the DNA is TGTGCCAGCAGCCTTAGTAGCGGCTCCTACGAGCAGTACTTC. It codes for CASSLSSGSYEQYF.

This clone was recorded a few times. This chain links TRBV4-2 with TRBJ1-2; 7 nucleotides match TRBD1. The germline gives CDR1 LGHNA, CDR2 YNFKEQ. V gave up 0 bases and J gave up 4 bases; unmatched junction bases: 5. This CDR3 is 15 amino acids long. CDR3 protein: CASSQDRGQSYGYTF. Written as DNA, the CDR3 is TGTGCCAGCAGCCAAGATCGGGGACAGTCCTATGGCTACACCTTC.

The CDR3: CASSYRLALNNEQFF. The CDR3 region has the DNA TGTGCCAGCAGTTACCGGCTAGCGCTGAACAATGAGCAGTTCTTC. The chain recombines TRBV6-2 or TRBV6-3 with TRBJ2-1; perhaps TRBD2 as D (6 bases). With 2 bases removed from V and 5 bases from J, the gap between germline ends came to 13 bases. The CDR3 is 15 residues long. Germline-derived CDR1 and CDR2 are MNHEY and SVGEGT.

The rearrangement joins TRBV7-2 to TRBJ2-7; D not resolved. This CDR3 spans 15 amino acids. The V gene lost 1 base and the J gene lost 7 bases, with 17 bases spanning the gap. Germline CDR1 and CDR2: SGHTA and FQGNSA. CDR3: CASSLGATAPVEQYF. CDR3 nucleotide sequence: TGTGCCAGCAGCTTAGGGGCGACGGCTCCTGTAGAGCAGTACTTC.

The chain couples TRBV7-9 to TRBJ2-7, with D possibly being TRBD2 (6 bases). Germline lookup yields CDR1 SEHNR and CDR2 FQNEAQ (reference sequence). This CDR3 has 15 amino acids. The V gene lost 0 bases and the J gene lost 4 bases, with 13 bases spanning the gap. The CDR3 DNA follows: TGTGCCAGCAGCTTAGCCGGGCGGGGCTGGTACGAGCAGTACTTC. Protein sequence: CASSLAGRGWYEQYF.

The chain joins TRBV3-1 (or the pseudogene TRBV3-2) to TRBJ2-5; tentatively, D is TRBD2 (5 bases). This CDR3 is built from 14 residues. The germline CDR1 and CDR2 sequences are LGHDT and YNNKEL (reference sequence). V lost 1 base and J 5 bases, leaving 11 bases between the germline ends. The CDR3 here is CASSQATGEETQYF. As DNA, the CDR3 is TGTGCCAGCAGCCAAGCGACCGGGGAGGAGACCCAGTACTTC.

This clone has a handful of counts. CDR3 region: CASSQDRYGYTF. The CDR3 nucleotides read TGTGCCAGCAGCCAAGACCGCTATGGCTACACCTTC. The chain recombines TRBV14 with TRBJ1-2; D unclear. V was cut by 0 bases and J by 4 bases, with 3 bases left in between. The CDR3 has 12 amino acids. CDR1 is SGHDN, CDR2 FVKESK, per germline.

The genes are TRBV19 and TRBJ1-5, with D tentatively TRBD1 (6 bases). The CDR3 spans 13 residues. Germline V gives CDR1 LNHDA, CDR2 SQIVND (reference sequence). Trimming removed 11 bases at V and 6 bases at J, with 17 bases between. DNA of the CDR3: TGTGCCCTCGGCCAGGGGACGAGTCAGCCCCAGCATTTT. As protein: CALGQGTSQPQHF.

CDR3 nucleotide sequence: TGTGCCAGCAGTCAGGCCCTCTATGGCTACACCTTC. This encodes CASSQALYGYTF. This chain connects TRBV12-3 or TRBV12-4 to TRBJ1-2; no clear D. This CDR3 comprises 12 residues. Trimming left V 5 bases short and J 4 bases short, with 8 bases between.

This clone was seen more than once but under ten times. The genes are TRBV12-3 or TRBV12-4 and TRBJ1-4, with D possibly TRBD1 on 5 matching bases. With 5 bases removed from V and 11 bases from J, the gap between germline ends came to 12 bases. The CDR3 is 12 amino acids. In nucleotides, the CDR3 is TGTGCCAGCAGTCAAGGGACTTCGAAACTGTTTTTT. It yields the protein CASSQGTSKLFF.

This rearrangement joins TRBV28 to TRBJ1-1; D not resolved. The CDR3 has 11 amino acids. Germline V gene lookup returns CDR1 MDHEN and CDR2 SYDVKM. V was clipped by 6 bases and J by 3 bases, with 5 bases between them. The CDR3 loop reads CASSSYTEAFF. CDR3 DNA sequence: TGTGCCAGCAGCTCCTACACTGAAGCTTTCTTT.

The J gene is TRBJ2-5, the V gene TRBV27; 7 bases are shared with TRBD1. CDR3 length: 15 residues. Germline V lookup: CDR1 MNHEY, CDR2 SMNVEV (reference sequence). V lost 7 bases to trimming and J lost 4 bases; unmatched junction nucleotides: 12. The CDR3 sequence: CASTRGDSMGETQYF. CDR3 bases: TGTGCCAGCACCCGTGGGGACAGCATGGGAGAGACCCAGTACTTC.

The chain is built from TRBV9 and TRBJ1-2; 9 positions match TRBD1. Germline-derived CDR1 and CDR2 are SGDLS and YYNGEE. The CDR3 has 16 amino acids. The V and J ends lost 3 bases and 8 bases, in that order; junction bases with no gene match: 14. The DNA for the CDR3 is TGTGCCAGCAGCGCCCATTCGGACAGGGGAGCTCGCGGCTACACCTTC. Encoded protein: CASSAHSDRGARGYTF. The variable domain in full, with the rest retrieved from reference TRBV9 and TRBJ1-2, is DSGVTQTPKHLITATGQRVTLRCSPRSGDLSVYWYQQSLDQGLQFLIQYYNGEERAKGNILERFSAQQFPDLHSELNLSSLELGDSALYFCASSAHSDRGARGYTFGSGTRLTVV.

The genes are TRBV4-1 and TRBJ1-1; 8 bases align to TRBD1. The CDR3 spans 15 residues. V trimming: 8 bases; J trimming: 0 bases; junction bases outside the gene matches: 8. Looked up from germline, CDR1 is MGHRA and CDR2 is YSYEKL. The CDR3, as DNA: TGCGCCAGCCGCGGACAGGGTGCCGTGAACACTGAAGCTTTCTTT. It yields the protein CASRGQGAVNTEAFF.

This clone came up a few times. This sequence joins TRBV7-9 and TRBJ1-3, with a weak D call TRBD1 (5 bases). V was cut by 5 bases and J by 0 bases, with 11 bases left in between. The germline gives CDR1 SEHNR, CDR2 FQNEAQ (reference sequence). The CDR3 totals 15 residues. CDR3 bases: TGTGCCAGCAGCCGGGACTCCAGCTCTGGAAACACCATATATTTT. It is translated as CASSRDSSSGNTIYF.

The chain is built from TRBV6-1 and TRBJ1-4, with 9 nucleotides matching TRBD1. This CDR3 is built from 15 residues. J lost 10 bases, V lost 1 base, and 7 bases had no gene match. CDR1 and CDR2 from the germline V gene are MNHNS and SASEGT. The CDR3 nucleotides read TGTGCCAGCAGTGAAGGAGTGGACAGGGGTGGAAAACTGTTTTTT. Translated, it gives CASSEGVDRGGKLFF.

V gene TRBV6-5 combines with J gene TRBJ1-5; maybe TRBD1 (6 bases). CDR3 size: 14 residues. The germline V gene encodes CDR1 MNHEY and CDR2 SVGAGI. Trimming cost V 6 bases and J 6 bases, with 15 bases left between them. The CDR3 DNA sequence: TGTGCCAGCAGCGTGGGGGGGGCCGGTCAGCCCCAGCATTTT. It encodes CASSVGGAGQPQHF.

This clone has at least ten counts. The chain joins TRBV4-1 to TRBJ1-1; TRBD1 matches 7 bases. The CDR3 length is 16 residues. CDR1 MGHRA and CDR2 YSYEKL come from the germline V gene. Germline trimming cut 1 base from V and 7 bases from J; bases unmatched to any gene: 12. CDR3 amino acids: CASSQGLGRGVGEAFF. The DNA for the CDR3 is TGCGCCAGCAGCCAAGGTCTTGGCAGGGGGGTTGGTGAAGCTTTCTTT.

The chain couples TRBV6-5 to TRBJ1-1, with 9 bases aligning to TRBD1. Germline V gene lookup returns CDR1 MNHEY and CDR2 SVGAGI. J lost 4 bases, V lost 6 bases, and 6 bases had no gene match. The CDR3 totals 14 residues. CDR3 loop: CASSPRTGVTEAFF. CDR3 bases: TGTGCCAGCAGCCCCAGGACAGGGGTCACTGAAGCTTTCTTT.

CDR3 residues: CASALGQGGNTIYF. The CDR3 nucleotides are TGTGCCAGCGCCCTGGGACAGGGAGGAAACACCATATATTTT. The chain joins TRBV4-2 to TRBJ1-3; 9 bases match TRBD1. V shed 8 bases, J shed 4 bases, and the junction held 6 bases outside the gene matches. Germline CDR1 is LGHNA and CDR2 is YNFKEQ. This CDR3 has 14 residues.

This chain uses TRBV6-6 with TRBJ2-7, with D perhaps matching TRBD2 (6 bases). CDR3 length: 16 amino acids. The germline gives CDR1 MNHNY, CDR2 SVGAGI (reference sequence). V gave up 2 bases and J gave up 1 base, with 15 bases separating them. This chain's CDR3 is CASSYTTSGGSYEQYF. CDR3 sequence (DNA): TGTGCCAGCAGTTACACGACTAGTGGAGGATCCTACGAGCAGTACTTC.

The chain carries TRBV5-1 and TRBJ1-1; possible D gene TRBD1, 5 bases. V was shortened by 0 bases and J by 2 bases, with 20 bases between the two germline ends. The CDR3 runs 18 residues. CDR1 and CDR2 from the germline V gene are SGHRS and YFSETQ. Here the CDR3 DNA reads TGCGCCAGCAGCTTGGATGGGGCCGCCTCTTTGACCAACACTGAAGCTTTCTTT. Translation gives CASSLDGAASLTNTEAFF.

The rearrangement links TRBV10-1 to TRBJ1-2; 8 nucleotides match TRBD1. The V segment lost 4 bases and the J segment 6 bases; nucleotides outside the gene matches: 4. CDR3 size: 13 residues. Germline lookup yields CDR1 WNHNN and CDR2 SYGVQD (reference sequence). CDR3 nucleotides: TGCGCCAGCAGTGTGGACAGGGAGCATGGCTACACCTTC. It is translated as CASSVDREHGYTF.

This clone was observed a handful of times. V usage is TRBV3-1 (or the pseudogene TRBV3-2) and J usage is TRBJ2-3; D may be TRBD2 (5 bases). This CDR3 is 14 amino acids long. Trimming removed 1 base from V and 4 bases from J, with 9 bases in between. Looked up from germline, CDR1 is LGHDT and CDR2 is YNNKEL (reference sequence). The CDR3 loop is CASSQVDYSDTQYF. CDR3 in DNA: TGTGCCAGCAGCCAAGTAGACTACTCAGATACGCAGTATTTT.

This clone came up a few times. This sequence joins TRBV5-1 and TRBJ2-1; TRBD2 agrees at 15 bases. Germline trimming cut 4 bases from V and 8 bases from J; bases unmatched to any gene: 10. Germline values: CDR1 SGHRS, CDR2 YFSETQ. This CDR3 is built from 17 residues. The DNA of the CDR3 is TGCGCCAGCAGCACGGGACTAGCGGGGGGCTCCCGGGATGAGCAGTTCTTC. It is translated as CASSTGLAGGSRDEQFF.

This chain uses TRBV19 with TRBJ1-4, with 8 positions matching TRBD1. The CDR3 runs to 15 residues. Germline CDR1 is LNHDA and CDR2 is SQIVND (reference sequence). After removal of 9 bases from V and 8 bases from J, the junction contained 14 bases not matched to a gene. The CDR3 coding sequence is TGTGCCAGCACCCTCGGGACAGGCTCAGGGGAAAAACTGTTTTTT. Translating it yields CASTLGTGSGEKLFF.

Here the CDR3 reads CASSQDPGQPYNEQFF. The CDR3 coding sequence is TGCGCCAGCAGCCAAGATCCGGGACAGCCCTACAATGAGCAGTTCTTC. V is TRBV4-1 and J is TRBJ2-1, with 7 bases that match TRBD1. The CDR3 length is 16 residues. Germline V CDR1 and CDR2: MGHRA, YSYEKL. V lost 0 bases and J lost 2; bases outside the gene matches: 4.

The chain combines TRBV3-1 (or the pseudogene TRBV3-2) with TRBJ2-5; TRBD2 aligns across 14 bases. After removal of 4 bases from V and 5 bases from J, the junction contained 9 bases not matched to a gene. The germline gives CDR1 LGHDT, CDR2 YNNKEL (reference sequence). The CDR3 is made up of 17 amino acids. The CDR3 DNA reads as TGTGCCAGCAGCCGGAGACTAGCGGGGGGGCCAAGGGAGACCCAGTACTTC. It encodes CASSRRLAGGPRETQYF.